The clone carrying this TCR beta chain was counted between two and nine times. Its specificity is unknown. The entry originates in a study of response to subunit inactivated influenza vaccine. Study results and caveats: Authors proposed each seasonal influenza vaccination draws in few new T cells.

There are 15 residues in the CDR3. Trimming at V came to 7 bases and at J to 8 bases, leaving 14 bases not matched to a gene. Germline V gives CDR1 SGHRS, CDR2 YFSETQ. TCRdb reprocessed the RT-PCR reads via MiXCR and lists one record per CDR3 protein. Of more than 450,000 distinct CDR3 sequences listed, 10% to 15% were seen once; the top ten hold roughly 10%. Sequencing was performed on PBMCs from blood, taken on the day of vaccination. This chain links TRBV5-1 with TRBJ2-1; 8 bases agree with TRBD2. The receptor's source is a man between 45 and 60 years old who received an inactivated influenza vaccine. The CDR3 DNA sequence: TGCGCCAGCCCGAGTCCCGGCGGGAGGAGGGATGAGCAGTTCTTC. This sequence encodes CASPSPGGRRDEQFF.